The clone carrying this T cell receptor (beta chain) was picked up a small number of times. What it recognizes is unknown. TCRdb passed the 5' RACE reads through MiXCR, listing each CDR3 protein once. The sample carries a few hundred thousand distinct CDR3 sequences, around 24% recorded once. This sample was taken from a study of CD8 T cells in ankylosing spondylitis. Overall study findings and caveats: Roughly eight highly homologous variants formed a TCR beta motif that appeared characteristic of ankylosing spondylitis blood.

This CDR3 comprises 14 residues. V lost 5 bases and J lost 1, with 9 bases in between. Germline CDR1 reads SEHNR; CDR2 reads FQNEAQ (reference sequence). V usage is TRBV7-9 and J usage is TRBJ1-5; the D gene is possibly TRBD1 (5 bases). The source is a male donor with ankylosing spondylitis. The sample consisted of blood, either unsorted or a sorted T cell fraction (not recorded which). The CDR3: CASSRWGSNQPQHF. CDR3 DNA: TGTGCCAGCAGCCGCTGGGGGAGCAATCAGCCCCAGCATTTT.